These 8 T cell receptor beta chains originate from one sample sequenced in a study of shared clonotypes between healthy human individuals. TCRdb's table, derived via immunoSEQ multiplex PCR, lists solely in-frame clones and lacks some. The sample holds about 490,000 clones, over 65% seen once. Sequencing used PBMCs. The receptors were sampled from a woman between 40 and 50 years old in good health. Some clones in this sample may be carry-over from other donors' samples.

This chain uses TRBV18 with TRBJ1-2; weak D call: TRBD1 (5 bases). Germline lookup yields CDR1 KGHSH and CDR2 LQKENI. V dropped 2 bases and J dropped 4 bases, with 20 bases sitting between them. CDR3 size: 17 residues. The CDR3: CASSPAVWGSGSYGYTF. CDR3 in DNA: TGTGCCAGCTCACCAGCAGTTTGGGGGTCCGGGAGCTATGGCTACACCTTC.

The chain joins TRBV7-8 to TRBJ1-1; perhaps TRBD1 as D (5 bases). The germline V and J ends were trimmed by 1 base and 4 bases, with 13 bases remaining between them. Per germline, CDR1 SGHVS and CDR2 FQNEAQ. CDR3 length: 15 amino acids. CDR3 DNA sequence: TGTGCCAGCAGCTTAGAAGGGGTGAGCGGCACTGAAGCTTTCTTT. As protein: CASSLEGVSGTEAFF.

The V call is TRBV19, the J call TRBJ2-7; 9 nucleotides match TRBD1. The CDR3 is made up of 13 amino acids. Trimming took 10 bases from V and 1 from J; bases not matched to a gene: 5. The germline V gene encodes CDR1 LNHDA and CDR2 SQIVND (reference sequence). CDR3 bases: TGTGCCACCCGGGGACAGGGTTCCTACGAGCAGTACTTC. It yields the protein CATRGQGSYEQYF.

V gene TRBV15 combines with J gene TRBJ2-1; the D gene is possibly TRBD1 (6 bases). The length of the CDR3 is 15 residues. Germline V gene lookup returns CDR1 LNHNV and CDR2 YYDKDF (reference sequence). V was pared by 0 bases and J by 6 bases, with 12 bases between. In DNA, the CDR3 is TGTGCCACCAGCAGAGATCCAGGGGTGGGCAATGAGCAGTTCTTC. Its protein is CATSRDPGVGNEQFF.

The chain joins TRBV5-1 to TRBJ2-1, with D possibly being TRBD1 (6 bases). The CDR3 contains 15 residues. V lost 0 bases to trimming and J lost 9 bases, with 16 bases between them. Germline assignment: CDR1 SGHRS and CDR2 YFSETQ. CDR3 amino acids: CASSLEPGEVFEQFF. DNA of the CDR3: TGCGCCAGCAGCTTGGAGCCAGGGGAAGTGTTTGAGCAGTTCTTC.

The chain links TRBV20-1 to TRBJ2-1, with D hard to call. CDR3 size: 11 residues. The germline V and J ends were trimmed by 3 bases and 9 bases, with 9 bases remaining between them. Germline V gene sequence: CDR1 DFQATT, CDR2 SNEGSKA (reference sequence). DNA of the CDR3: TGCAGTGCTAGTCAGCCGGGTGAGCAGTTCTTC. Its protein product is CSASQPGEQFF.

This clone was seen ten or more times. The chain carries TRBV4-1 and TRBJ2-7, with D tentatively TRBD1 (6 bases). The CDR3 is 16 amino acids. Germline CDR1 is MGHRA and CDR2 is YSYEKL. The V end was cut by 4 bases, the J end by 0 bases, with 16 bases between. The CDR3 reads CASSRDRQVPSYEQYF. CDR3 DNA: TGCGCCAGCAGCCGGGACCGACAGGTACCCTCCTACGAGCAGTACTTC.

For this clone: Other DNA sequences from this sample encode an identical CDR3 as well. The rearrangement uses TRBV9 and TRBJ2-1; D gene unclear. Germline V gene lookup returns CDR1 SGDLS and CDR2 YYNGEE. V was cut by 2 bases and J by 4 bases, with 10 bases left in between. The CDR3 totals 14 residues. The CDR3 nucleotides are TGTGCCAGCAGCGTGGGTACGACTTACAATGAGCAGTTCTTC. It encodes CASSVGTTYNEQFF.